This T cell receptor (beta chain) was observed in a study of blood T cell repertoires in COVID-19. As for the study in general: Acute and convalescent COVID-19 samples came from the United States, Italy and Spain.

This CDR3 has 14 amino acids. Trimming pared 5 bases from V and 9 bases from J, leaving 14 bases between. Germline CDR1 SGHAT, CDR2 FQDESV (reference sequence). The repertoire was sequenced with immunoSEQ multiplex PCR; TCRdb's copy has only in-frame clones and lacks some. This sample yields a few hundred thousand clones, of which roughly nine tenths are seen a single time; nearly 6.5% belongs to the top ten. The chain recombines TRBV11-1 with TRBJ1-6; D is perhaps TRBD1 (6 bases). The receptor comes from a man between 18 and 29 years old who had recovered from COVID-19. Sequencing was performed on peripheral blood. CDR3 DNA sequence: TGTGCCAGCAGCCCGGAAGGGGGGGGTTCACCCCTCCACTTT. Its translation is CASSPEGGGSPLHF.